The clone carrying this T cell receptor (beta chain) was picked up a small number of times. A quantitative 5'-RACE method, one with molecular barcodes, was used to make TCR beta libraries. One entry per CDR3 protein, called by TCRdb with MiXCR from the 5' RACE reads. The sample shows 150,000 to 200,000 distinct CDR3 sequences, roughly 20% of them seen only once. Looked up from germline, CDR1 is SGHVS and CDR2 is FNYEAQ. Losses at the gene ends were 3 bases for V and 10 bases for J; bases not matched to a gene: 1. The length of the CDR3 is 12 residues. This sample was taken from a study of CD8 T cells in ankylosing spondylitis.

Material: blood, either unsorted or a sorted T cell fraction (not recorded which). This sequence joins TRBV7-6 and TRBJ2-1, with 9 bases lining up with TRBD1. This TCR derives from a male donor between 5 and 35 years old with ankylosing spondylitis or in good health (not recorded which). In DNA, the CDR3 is TGTGCCAGCAGCTTCGGGACAGGGGAGCAGTTCTTC. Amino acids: CASSFGTGEQFF.